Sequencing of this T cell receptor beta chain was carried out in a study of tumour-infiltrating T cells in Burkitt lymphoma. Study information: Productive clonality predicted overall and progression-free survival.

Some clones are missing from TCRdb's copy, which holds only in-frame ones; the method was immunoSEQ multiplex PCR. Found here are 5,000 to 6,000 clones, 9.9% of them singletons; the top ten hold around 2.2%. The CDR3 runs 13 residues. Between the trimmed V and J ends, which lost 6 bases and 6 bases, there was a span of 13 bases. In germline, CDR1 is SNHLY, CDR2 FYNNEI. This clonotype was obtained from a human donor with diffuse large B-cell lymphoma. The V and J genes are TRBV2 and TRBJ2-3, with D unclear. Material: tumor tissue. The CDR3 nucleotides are TGTGCCAGCAGGAACCTCGAGATGGATACGCAGTATTTT. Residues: CASRNLEMDTQYF.